The 20 T cell receptor beta chains in this list originate from one sample, sequenced in a study of response to subunit inactivated influenza vaccine. TCRdb fed the RT-PCR reads into MiXCR, producing one record per CDR3 protein. The sample records hundreds of thousands of distinct CDR3 sequences, about 11% being singletons. In addition, the sample was reused for a study of T cells expressing NK-cell markers. From that second work: With UMIs, 5'RACE template switching was used to make TCR beta cDNA.

Here the sequenced sample was PBMCs from blood, taken on the day of vaccination. The source of these receptors is a middle-aged man who received an inactivated influenza vaccine.

This clonotype has only a few counts. V and J are TRBV29-1 and TRBJ2-2; 9 nucleotides line up with TRBD2. After removal of 7 bases from V and 4 bases from J, the junction contained 4 bases not matched to a gene. The CDR3 covers 13 residues. The germline gives CDR1 SQVTM, CDR2 ANQGSEA. The CDR3 DNA is TGCAGCGCTGATAGCGGGAGCACCGGGGAGCTGTTTTTT. Translated, it gives CSADSGSTGELFF.

CDR3 region: CASSQEVGSETQYF. The CDR3 bases are TGTGCCAGCAGCCAAGAGGTCGGGAGTGAAACGCAGTATTTT. The chain links TRBV4-2 to TRBJ2-3, with D perhaps TRBD2 (6 bases). With 0 bases removed from V and 9 bases from J, the gap between germline ends came to 13 bases. This CDR3 region has 14 residues. The germline gives CDR1 LGHNA, CDR2 YNFKEQ.

This clonotype was seen at least ten times. J is TRBJ2-7 and V is TRBV19; tentatively, D is TRBD2 (6 bases). CDR1 is LNHDA, CDR2 SQIVND, per germline (reference sequence). This CDR3 is built from 16 residues. Trimming pared 1 base from V and 1 base from J, leaving 14 bases between. CDR3: CASSIVGDSRSYEQYF. In DNA, the CDR3 is TGTGCCAGTAGTATAGTCGGGGACTCCAGATCCTACGAGCAGTACTTC.

This clonotype was recorded many times. The V call is TRBV4-3, the J call TRBJ1-2; unclear D gene. CDR1 is LGHNA, CDR2 YSLEER, per germline. This CDR3 is built from 12 residues. V lost 5 bases to trimming and J lost 8 bases, with 12 bases between them. This chain's CDR3 is CASSGNDAGYTF. Written as DNA, the CDR3 is TGCGCCAGCAGCGGCAACGACGCGGGCTACACCTTC.

There are many counts of this clonotype. The chain joins TRBV4-1 to TRBJ2-2; 9 bases align to TRBD2. The CDR3 runs to 19 residues. CDR1 and CDR2 from the germline V gene are MGHRA and YSYEKL. The V gene end was trimmed by 3 bases and the J gene end by 0 bases; junction bases not matched to a gene: 11. CDR3 amino acids: CASSQRLAAGVTNTGELFF. For the CDR3, the DNA is TGCGCCAGCAGCCAGCGACTAGCGGCAGGGGTAACGAACACCGGGGAGCTGTTTTTT.

This sequence joins TRBV7-3 and TRBJ2-1, with D maybe TRBD2 (5 bases). Looked up from germline, CDR1 is SGHTA and CDR2 is FQGTGA. The CDR3 sequence is 15 residues long. Trimming pared 4 bases from V and 0 bases from J, leaving 10 bases between. CDR3: CASSSAGLSYNEQFF. The CDR3 region has the DNA TGTGCCAGCAGCTCCGCGGGCCTCTCCTACAATGAGCAGTTCTTC. The full variable domain, in which reference TRBV7-3 and TRBJ2-1 provide the parts outside the CDR3, is GAGVSQTPSNKVTEKGKYVELRCDPISGHTALYWYRQSLGQGPEFLIYFQGTGAADDSGLPNDRFFAVRPEGSVSTLKIQRTERGDSAVYLCASSSAGLSYNEQFFGPGTRLTVL.

This clonotype has a count of ten or more. The V gene is TRBV12-3 or TRBV12-4, the J gene TRBJ1-4, with 7 positions matching TRBD1. The CDR3 spans 16 residues. The J segment lost 2 bases and the V segment lost 1 base, leaving 4 bases of the junction unmatched. The CDR3 loop is CASSLGGGATNEKLFF. For the CDR3, the DNA is TGTGCCAGCAGTTTAGGAGGGGGCGCGACTAATGAAAAACTGTTTTTT.

In its sample, this clonotype was seen a few times. The J gene is TRBJ2-7, the V gene TRBV3-1, with 7 bases lining up with TRBD2. The CDR3 totals 14 residues. Germline values: CDR1 LGHDT, CDR2 YNNKEL (reference sequence). Losses at the gene ends were 4 bases for V and 3 bases for J; bases not matched to a gene: 6. The DNA of the CDR3 is TGTGCCAGCAGCCCCGGCGGGGGATTCTACGAGCAGTACTTC. It yields the protein CASSPGGGFYEQYF.

This clonotype has only a few counts. The CDR3 region is CASSYSHRGRRGYTF. The CDR3 nucleotides are TGTGCCAGCAGTTACTCTCACAGGGGGCGGCGTGGCTACACCTTC. The chain uses TRBV6-2 or TRBV6-3 and TRBJ1-2; TRBD1 matches at 9 bases. Germline lookup yields CDR1 MNHEY and CDR2 SVGEGT. Unmatched junction bases numbered 6, after V lost 0 bases and J lost 7 bases. The CDR3 totals 15 residues.

The chain uses TRBV7-2 and TRBJ2-1; TRBD1 is a possible D gene (7 bases). Germline assignment: CDR1 SGHTA and CDR2 FQGNSA. The CDR3 contains 12 residues. The V end was cut by 6 bases, the J end by 6 bases, with 9 bases between. CDR3 coding DNA: TGTGCCAGCAGGCGGGACAGCAATGAGCAGTTCTTC. Its protein is CASRRDSNEQFF.

Here the CDR3 reads CASAAGSLAGDNEQFF. The CDR3 nucleotides read TGTGCTAGTGCCGCTGGGAGTCTAGCGGGTGACAATGAGCAGTTCTTC. V and J are TRBV3-1 and TRBJ2-1; 8 bases are shared with TRBD2. CDR3 size: 16 residues. The germline V gene encodes CDR1 LGHDT and CDR2 YNNKEL (reference sequence).

This clonotype was observed at least ten times. The V gene is TRBV6-2 or TRBV6-3, the J gene TRBJ1-1; perhaps TRBD1 as D (5 bases). The CDR3 runs to 13 residues. The germline gives CDR1 MNHEY, CDR2 SVGEGT. V was clipped by 2 bases and J by 5 bases, with 9 bases between them. CDR3 loop: CASSYAGRTEAFF. CDR3 DNA: TGTGCCAGCAGTTACGCAGGGCGAACTGAAGCTTTCTTT.

This clonotype was recorded many times. V usage is TRBV4-3 and J usage is TRBJ2-7, with 10 positions matching TRBD2. The germline CDR1 and CDR2 sequences are LGHNA and YSLEER. V lost 0 bases and J lost 4; bases outside the gene matches: 6. The CDR3 has 16 amino acids. CDR3 sequence (DNA): TGCGCCAGCAGCCAAGACCGGGCTAGCGGGAGTTACGAGCAGTACTTC. Translated: CASSQDRASGSYEQYF.

The J gene is TRBJ1-1, the V gene TRBV3-1; TRBD1 might be the D (5 bases). The CDR3 runs to 15 residues. CDR1 is LGHDT and CDR2 is YNNKEL in the germline V gene (reference sequence). Trimming took off 4 bases at V and 0 bases at J, with 12 bases between the two ends. This CDR3 reads CASSPGGVMNTEAFF. The CDR3 DNA reads TGTGCCAGCAGCCCGGGAGGGGTTATGAACACTGAAGCTTTCTTT.

This clonotype came up many times. The chain recombines TRBV4-1 with TRBJ1-5, with 7 bases identical to TRBD1. With V trimmed by 6 bases and J by 2 bases, 7 bases remained unmatched. Germline loops: CDR1 MGHRA, CDR2 YSYEKL. This CDR3 has 15 residues. CDR3: CASSFAGGGNQPQHF. As DNA, the CDR3 is TGCGCCAGCAGTTTCGCAGGGGGAGGCAATCAGCCCCAGCATTTT.

This rearrangement joins TRBV7-2 to TRBJ2-1; 7 bases are shared with TRBD2. Germline loops: CDR1 SGHTA, CDR2 FQGNSA. The CDR3 is made up of 17 amino acids. The trim removed 4 bases at V and 8 bases at J, leaving 17 bases unmatched. The CDR3 region is CASSYSLLASGSDEQFF. As DNA, the CDR3 is TGTGCCAGCAGCTATAGCCTGTTGGCTAGCGGAAGTGATGAGCAGTTCTTC.

The chain carries TRBV6-5 and TRBJ2-7, with TRBD1 matching 9 bases. The CDR3 has 16 residues. V lost 0 bases and J lost 6; bases outside the gene matches: 9. Germline CDR1 MNHEY, CDR2 SVGAGI. The CDR3 loop reads CASSYSSGTGTPEQYF. DNA of the CDR3: TGTGCCAGCAGTTACTCTAGTGGGACAGGGACCCCCGAGCAGTACTTC.

The chain recombines TRBV20-1 with TRBJ2-3, with no clear D. Germline V gives CDR1 DFQATT, CDR2 SNEGSKA (reference sequence). With 1 base removed from V and 4 bases from J, the gap between germline ends came to 15 bases. This CDR3 contains 15 residues. CDR3 amino acids: CSARVAASGADTQYF. For the CDR3, the DNA is TGCAGTGCTAGAGTGGCAGCGTCGGGCGCAGATACGCAGTATTTT.

This clonotype appeared many times. The chain recombines TRBV20-1 with TRBJ2-7; TRBD1 aligns across 7 bases. The length of the CDR3 is 14 residues. Germline assignment: CDR1 DFQATT and CDR2 SNEGSKA (reference sequence). After removal of 2 bases from V and 7 bases from J, the junction contained 11 bases not matched to a gene. CDR3 region: CSARPRQGLREQYF. The CDR3 DNA reads TGCAGTGCTAGACCCCGACAGGGATTGCGGGAGCAGTACTTC.

This clonotype was picked up a small number of times. This chain uses TRBV5-1 with TRBJ1-2; TRBD1 is a possible D gene (6 bases). From germline, CDR1 is SGHRS and CDR2 YFSETQ. The CDR3 totals 14 residues. V was clipped by 5 bases and J by 0 bases, with 11 bases between them. The CDR3 here is CASSPDSSNYGYTF. CDR3 nucleotides: TGCGCCAGCAGTCCGGACAGCTCTAACTATGGCTACACCTTC.